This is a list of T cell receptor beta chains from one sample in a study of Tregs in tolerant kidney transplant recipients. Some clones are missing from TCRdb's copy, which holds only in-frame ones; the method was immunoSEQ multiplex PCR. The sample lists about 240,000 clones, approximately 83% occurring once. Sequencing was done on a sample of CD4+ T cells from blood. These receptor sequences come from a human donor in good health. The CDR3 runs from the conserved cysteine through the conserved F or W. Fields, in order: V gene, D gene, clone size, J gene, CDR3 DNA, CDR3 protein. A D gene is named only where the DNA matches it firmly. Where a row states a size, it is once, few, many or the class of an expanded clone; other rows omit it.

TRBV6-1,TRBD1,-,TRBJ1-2,TGTGCCAGCAGAAGGGAGGACAGGCAGTATGGCTACACCTTC,CASRREDRQYGYTF
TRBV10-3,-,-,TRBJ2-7,TGTGCCATCAGTGTGACTGGTACCGAAGAGTACTTC,CAISVTGTEEYF
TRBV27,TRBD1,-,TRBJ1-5,TGTGCCAGCAAGGAGAATCGGGACAGGGGTATTTTTCAGCCCCAGCATTTT,CASKENRDRGIFQPQHF
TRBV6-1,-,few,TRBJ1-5,TGTGCCAGCAGTCAGGTAGGACTAAATCAGCCCCAGCATTTT,CASSQVGLNQPQHF
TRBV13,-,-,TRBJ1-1,TGTGCCAGCAGCACACTGAACACTGAAGCTTTCTTT,CASSTLNTEAFF
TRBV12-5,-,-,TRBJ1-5,TGTGCTAGTTGTACGGGATACGGGGAGCCCCAGCATTTT,CASCTGYGEPQHF
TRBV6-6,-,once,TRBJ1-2,TGTGCCAGCAGTGCCAGCGGAGAAGTTAACTATGGCTACACCTTC,CASSASGEVNYGYTF
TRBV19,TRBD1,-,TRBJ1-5,TGTGCCAGTAGTATATGGGGCAGGGGGAGCAATCAGCCCCAGCATTTT,CASSIWGRGSNQPQHF
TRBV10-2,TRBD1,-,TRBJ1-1,TGCGCCAGCAGACAGGGGGCACCGATCACTGAAGCTTTCTTT,CASRQGAPITEAFF
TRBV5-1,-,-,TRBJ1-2,TGCGCCAGCAGTCCCCAGGGTTCCTATGGCTACACCTTC,CASSPQGSYGYTF
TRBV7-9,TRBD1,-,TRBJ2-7,TGTGCCAGCAGCCCGGGGACAGGGTCGGCGTACTTC,CASSPGTGSAYF
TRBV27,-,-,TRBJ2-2,TGTGCCAGCAGTTTTAAAGACACCTATCCGGGGGAGCTGTTTTTT,CASSFKDTYPGELFF
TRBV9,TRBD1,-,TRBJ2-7,TGTGCCAGCAGCGGGCGACAGGGCTACGAGCAGTACTTC,CASSGRQGYEQYF
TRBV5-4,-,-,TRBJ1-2,TGTGCCAGCAGTCGGACAGAGGACTATGGCTACACCTTC,CASSRTEDYGYTF
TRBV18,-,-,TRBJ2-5,TGTGCCAGCTCACCGTTCGACCGGGGGGAGACCCAGTACTTC,CASSPFDRGETQYF
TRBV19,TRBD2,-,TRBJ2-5,TGTGCCACCGCGACTAGCGGGGGGGCCGTTGGGACCCAGTACTTC,CATATSGGAVGTQYF
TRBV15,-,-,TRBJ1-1,TGTGCCACCAGCAACCGAGGGATTGGGGCTTTCTTT,CATSNRGIGAFF
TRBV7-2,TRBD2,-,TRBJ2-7,TGTGCCAGCAGCTTAAAGGGGACTAGCGGGGCCTACGAGCAGTACTTC,CASSLKGTSGAYEQYF
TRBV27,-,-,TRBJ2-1,TGTGCCAGCAGTTTGGGGCACGACTACAATGAGCAGTTCTTC,CASSLGHDYNEQFF
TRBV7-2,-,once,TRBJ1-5,TGTGCCAGCAGCTTAGTATTCGTAAGCAATCAGCCCCAGCATTTT,CASSLVFVSNQPQHF
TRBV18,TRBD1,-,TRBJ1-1,TGTGCCAGCTCACCAAAACCCGGACAGGGTAACACTGAAGCTTTCTTT,CASSPKPGQGNTEAFF
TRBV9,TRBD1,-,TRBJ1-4,TGTGCCAGCAGCGGAGGGGACAGGCTGAATGAAAAACTGTTTTTT,CASSGGDRLNEKLFF
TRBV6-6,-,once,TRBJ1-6,TGTGCCAGCAGTTGGGACGGCCCCAACGCTGATTCACCCCTCCACTTT,CASSWDGPNADSPLHF
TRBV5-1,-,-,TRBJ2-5,TGCGCCAGCAGCTTCGGGGTCAGCCAAGAGACCCAGTACTTC,CASSFGVSQETQYF
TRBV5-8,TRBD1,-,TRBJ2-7,TGTGCCAGCAGCTTGGGACAGGGGGCCCACGAGCAGTACTTC,CASSLGQGAHEQYF
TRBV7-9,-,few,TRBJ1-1,TGTGCCAGCAGCCTCTACAGGGATACTGAAGCTTTCTTT,CASSLYRDTEAFF
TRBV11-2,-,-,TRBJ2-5,TGTGCCAGCAGCAAGGACAGACAAGAGACCCAGTACTTC,CASSKDRQETQYF
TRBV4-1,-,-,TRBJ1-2,TGCGCCAGCAGCCAAGGGGAAGGAAGGAACTATGGCTACACCTTC,CASSQGEGRNYGYTF
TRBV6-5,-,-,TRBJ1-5,TGTGCCAGCAGGCCAACAGGACGAGGGCAGCCCCAGCATTTT,CASRPTGRGQPQHF
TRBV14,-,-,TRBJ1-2,TGTGCCAGCAGCCAAGGAAGACAGGTCTATGGCTACACCTTC,CASSQGRQVYGYTF
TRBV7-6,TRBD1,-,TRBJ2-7,TGTGCCAGCAGCTTAGTAGGGGGCGGATCCCGGGTGGAGCAGTACTTC,CASSLVGGGSRVEQYF
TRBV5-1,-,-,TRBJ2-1,TGCGCCAGCAGCTTGGCTGGTGGTCGTAGCGGCAATGAGCAGTTCTTC,CASSLAGGRSGNEQFF
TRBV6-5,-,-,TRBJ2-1,TGTGCCAGCCTCGCGGCTAATGAGCAGTTCTTC,CASLAANEQFF
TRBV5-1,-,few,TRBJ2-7,TGCGCCAGCAGCTTGGCCCCTCCGGGGGCCTACGAGCAGTACTTC,CASSLAPPGAYEQYF
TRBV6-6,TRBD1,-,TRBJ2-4,TGTGCCAGCAGTTCCACAGGGGGCGGAAAAAACATTCAGTACTTC,CASSSTGGGKNIQYF
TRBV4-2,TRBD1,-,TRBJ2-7,TGTGCCAGCAGCCGGGACAGGGGGCTTGAGCAGTACTTC,CASSRDRGLEQYF
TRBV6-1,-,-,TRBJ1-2,TGTGCCAGCAGTGTCCAGGGGACCGCTAACTATGGCTACACCTTC,CASSVQGTANYGYTF
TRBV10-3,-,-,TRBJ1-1,TGTGCCAGCAAGGGACTGTTAAACACTGAAGCTTTCTTT,CASKGLLNTEAFF
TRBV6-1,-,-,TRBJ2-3,TGTGCCAGCAGTGAAATCGACAGGCTGGATACGCAGTATTTT,CASSEIDRLDTQYF
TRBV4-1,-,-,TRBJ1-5,TGCGCCAGCAGCCAAGATAGAAATGGAAATAGCAATCAGCCCCAGCATTTT,CASSQDRNGNSNQPQHF
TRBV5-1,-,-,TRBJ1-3,TGCGCCAGCAGCTTGGACACCGGGGGAAACACCATATATTTT,CASSLDTGGNTIYF
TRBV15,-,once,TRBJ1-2,TGTGCCACCAGCAGATCCCGGAGGGGGGACGGCTATGGCTACACCTTC,CATSRSRRGDGYGYTF
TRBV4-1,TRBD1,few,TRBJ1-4,TGCGCCAGCAGCCAACCGGACAGGGACAATGAAAAACTGTTTTTT,CASSQPDRDNEKLFF
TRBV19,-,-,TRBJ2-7,TGTGCCAGTAGTATTCTATGGGACCCCTCTGTTTACGAGCAGTACTTC,CASSILWDPSVYEQYF
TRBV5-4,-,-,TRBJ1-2,TGTGCCAGCAGCCCCGGGGTCAAGGGTGGCTACACCTTC,CASSPGVKGGYTF